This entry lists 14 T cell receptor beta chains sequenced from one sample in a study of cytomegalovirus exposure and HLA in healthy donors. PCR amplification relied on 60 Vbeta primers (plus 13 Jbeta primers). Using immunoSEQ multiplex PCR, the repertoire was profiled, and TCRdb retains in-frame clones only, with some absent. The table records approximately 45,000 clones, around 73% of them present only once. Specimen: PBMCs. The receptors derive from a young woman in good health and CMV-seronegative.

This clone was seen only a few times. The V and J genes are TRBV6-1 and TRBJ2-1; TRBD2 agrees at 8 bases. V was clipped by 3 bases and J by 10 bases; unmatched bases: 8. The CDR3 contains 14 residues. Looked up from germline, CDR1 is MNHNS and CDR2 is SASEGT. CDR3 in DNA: TGTGCCAGCAGTGATTCCGAACTAGCGGCAGAGCAGTTCTTC. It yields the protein CASSDSELAAEQFF.

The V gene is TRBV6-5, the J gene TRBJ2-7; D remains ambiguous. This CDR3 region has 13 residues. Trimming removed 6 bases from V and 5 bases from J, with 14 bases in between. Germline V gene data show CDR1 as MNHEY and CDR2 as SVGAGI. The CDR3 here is CASSPSGIHEQYF. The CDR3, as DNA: TGTGCCAGCAGCCCGTCCGGTATCCACGAGCAGTACTTC.

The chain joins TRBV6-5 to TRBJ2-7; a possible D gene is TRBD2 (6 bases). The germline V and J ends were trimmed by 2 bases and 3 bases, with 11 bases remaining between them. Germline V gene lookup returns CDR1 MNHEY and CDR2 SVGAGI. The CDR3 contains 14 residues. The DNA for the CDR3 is TGTGCCAGCAGTTACCGGGACGGGGGCTACGAGCAGTACTTC. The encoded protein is CASSYRDGGYEQYF.

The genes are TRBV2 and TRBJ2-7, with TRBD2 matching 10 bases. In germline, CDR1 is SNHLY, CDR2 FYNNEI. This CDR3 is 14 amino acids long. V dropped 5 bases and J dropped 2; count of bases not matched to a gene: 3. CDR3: CASSRTSGTYEQYF. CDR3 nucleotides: TGTGCCAGCAGTAGGACTAGCGGCACCTACGAGCAGTACTTC.

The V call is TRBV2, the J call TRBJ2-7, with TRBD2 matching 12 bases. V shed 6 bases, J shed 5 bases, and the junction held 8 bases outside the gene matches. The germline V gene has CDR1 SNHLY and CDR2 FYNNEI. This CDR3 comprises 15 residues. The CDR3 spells CASRGMTSGSHEQYF. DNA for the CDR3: TGTGCCAGCAGGGGGATGACTAGCGGGAGCCACGAGCAGTACTTC.

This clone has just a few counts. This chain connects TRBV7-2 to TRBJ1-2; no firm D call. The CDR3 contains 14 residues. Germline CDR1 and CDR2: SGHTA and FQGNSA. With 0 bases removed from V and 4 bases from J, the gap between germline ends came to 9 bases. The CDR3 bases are TGTGCCAGCAGCTTAGCTATCGGTGGCTATGGCTACACCTTC. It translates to CASSLAIGGYGYTF.

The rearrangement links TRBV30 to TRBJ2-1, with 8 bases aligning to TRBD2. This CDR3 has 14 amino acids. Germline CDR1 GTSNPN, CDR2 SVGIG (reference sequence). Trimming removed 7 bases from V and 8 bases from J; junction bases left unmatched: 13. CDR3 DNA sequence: TGTGCCTCGGAGGGGCCGGGACTAGTCGATGAGCAGTTCTTC. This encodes CASEGPGLVDEQFF.

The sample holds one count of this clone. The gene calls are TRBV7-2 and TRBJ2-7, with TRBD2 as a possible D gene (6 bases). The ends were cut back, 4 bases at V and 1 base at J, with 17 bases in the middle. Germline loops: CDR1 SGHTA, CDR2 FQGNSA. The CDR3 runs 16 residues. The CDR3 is CASSSGIARGSYEQYF. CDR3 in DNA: TGTGCCAGCAGCTCGGGGATCGCACGGGGGTCCTACGAGCAGTACTTC.

CDR3 sequence: CAWNFLLVDTIYF. CDR3 coding DNA: TGTGCCTGGAATTTCCTTCTGGTAGACACCATATATTTT. The chain joins TRBV30 to TRBJ1-3, with D unresolved. Trimming stripped 4 bases from V and 8 bases from J, with 15 bases between. CDR1 is GTSNPN, CDR2 SVGIG, per germline (reference sequence). CDR3 size: 13 residues.

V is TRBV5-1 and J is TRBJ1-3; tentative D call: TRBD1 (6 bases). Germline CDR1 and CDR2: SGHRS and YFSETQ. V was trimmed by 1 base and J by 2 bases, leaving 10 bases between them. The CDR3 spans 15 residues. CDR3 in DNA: TGCGCCAGCAGCTTGACAGGGTTGGCTGGAAACACCATATATTTT. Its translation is CASSLTGLAGNTIYF.

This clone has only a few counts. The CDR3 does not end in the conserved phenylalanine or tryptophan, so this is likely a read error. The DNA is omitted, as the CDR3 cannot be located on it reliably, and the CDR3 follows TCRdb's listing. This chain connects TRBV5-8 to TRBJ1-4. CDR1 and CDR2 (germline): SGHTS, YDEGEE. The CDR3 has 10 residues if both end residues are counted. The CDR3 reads CASSLSFPPS.

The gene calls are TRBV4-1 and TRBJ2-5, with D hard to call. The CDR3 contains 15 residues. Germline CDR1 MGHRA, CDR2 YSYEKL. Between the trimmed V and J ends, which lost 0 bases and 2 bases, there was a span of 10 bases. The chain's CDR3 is CASSQEPRPQETQYF. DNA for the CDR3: TGCGCCAGCAGCCAAGAACCTAGACCACAAGAGACCCAGTACTTC.

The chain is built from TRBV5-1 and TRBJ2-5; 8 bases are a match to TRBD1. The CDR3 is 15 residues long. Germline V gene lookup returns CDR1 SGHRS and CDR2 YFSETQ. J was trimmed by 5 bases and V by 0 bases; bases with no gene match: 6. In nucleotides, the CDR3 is TGCGCCAGCAGCTTGGGAGGACAGGGTGTGGAGACCCAGTACTTC. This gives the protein CASSLGGQGVETQYF.

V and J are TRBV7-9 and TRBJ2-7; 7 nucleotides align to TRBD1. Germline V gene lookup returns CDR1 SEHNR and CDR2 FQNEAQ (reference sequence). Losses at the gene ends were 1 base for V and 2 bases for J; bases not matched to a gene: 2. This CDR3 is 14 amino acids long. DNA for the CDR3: TGTGCCAGCAGCTTAGTCCAGGGGGCCTACGAGCAGTACTTC. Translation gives CASSLVQGAYEQYF.